This T cell receptor beta chain was documented in a study of regulatory T cells in long-lasting Graves disease. This clonotype was observed at least ten times. CDR1 and CDR2 (germline): MDHEN, SYDVKM. The CDR3 contains 16 residues. Trimming pared 2 bases from V and 0 bases from J, leaving 11 bases between. CDR3 regions were amplified by Arm-PCR using iRepertoire HTBI primers to build TCR beta libraries. TCRdb itself ran the multiplex PCR reads through MiXCR, one entry per CDR3 protein. Of about 620,000 distinct CDR3 sequences in the sample, 15% to 20% were seen once. The time point is: newly diagnosed GD, antithyroid drugs for less than 3 months. Making the TCR library involved RNA that had been extracted from PBMCs. This sample was shared with a second study, whose subject was T cells in Graves' hyperthyroidism and ophthalmopathy.

The chain employs TRBV28 and TRBJ1-5, with D perhaps TRBD1 (5 bases). The source was peripheral blood mononuclear cells (PBMCs), collected at new diagnosis, from a patient treated with antithyroid drugs. This clonotype was sampled from a woman aged 25 to 39 with Graves disease. In DNA, the CDR3 is TGTGCCAGCAGTTTAATCGGGGACTATAGCAATCAGCCCCAGCATTTT. As protein: CASSLIGDYSNQPQHF.